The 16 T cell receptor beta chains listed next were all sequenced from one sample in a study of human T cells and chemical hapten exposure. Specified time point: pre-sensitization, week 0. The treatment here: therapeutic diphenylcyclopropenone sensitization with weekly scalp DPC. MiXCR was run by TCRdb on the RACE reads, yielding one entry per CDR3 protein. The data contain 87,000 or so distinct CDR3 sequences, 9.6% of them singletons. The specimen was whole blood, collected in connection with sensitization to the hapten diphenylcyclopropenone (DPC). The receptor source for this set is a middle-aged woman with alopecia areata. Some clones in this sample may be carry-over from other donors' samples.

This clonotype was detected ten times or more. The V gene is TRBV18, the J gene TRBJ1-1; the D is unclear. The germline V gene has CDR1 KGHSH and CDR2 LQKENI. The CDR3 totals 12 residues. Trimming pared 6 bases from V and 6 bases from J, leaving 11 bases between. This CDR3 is CASSAPGAEAFF. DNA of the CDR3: TGTGCCAGCTCCGCTCCTGGTGCTGAAGCTTTCTTT.

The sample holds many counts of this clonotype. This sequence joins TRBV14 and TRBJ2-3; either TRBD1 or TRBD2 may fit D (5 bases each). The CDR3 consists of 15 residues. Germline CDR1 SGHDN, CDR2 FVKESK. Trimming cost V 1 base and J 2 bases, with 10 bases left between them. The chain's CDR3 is CASSQVGDLTDTQYF. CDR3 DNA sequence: TGTGCCAGCAGCCAAGTTGGGGACCTCACAGATACGCAGTATTTT.

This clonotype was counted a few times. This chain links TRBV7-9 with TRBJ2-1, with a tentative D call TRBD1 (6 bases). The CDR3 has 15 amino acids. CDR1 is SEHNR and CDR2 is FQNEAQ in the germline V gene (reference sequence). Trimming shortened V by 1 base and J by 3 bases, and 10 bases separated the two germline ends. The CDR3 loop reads CASSLVVGGYNEQFF. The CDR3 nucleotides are TGTGCCAGCAGCTTAGTGGTAGGGGGCTACAATGAGCAGTTCTTC. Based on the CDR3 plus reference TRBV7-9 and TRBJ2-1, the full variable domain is DTGVSQNPRHKITKRGQNVTFRCDPISEHNRLYWYRQTLGQGPEFLTYFQNEAQLEKSRLLSDRFSAERPKGSFSTLEIQRTEQGDSAMYLCASSLVVGGYNEQFFGPGTRLTVL.

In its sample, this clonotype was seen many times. CDR3 sequence reads: CASSRGQGSGNTIYF. CDR3 DNA: TGCGCCAGCAGCCGGGGACAGGGGAGCGGAAACACCATATATTTT. This rearrangement joins TRBV4-3 to TRBJ1-3; 10 bases fit TRBD1. The CDR3 has 15 amino acids. The trim removed 4 bases at V and 4 bases at J, leaving 4 bases unmatched. CDR1 and CDR2 (germline): LGHNA, YSLEER.

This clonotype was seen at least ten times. CDR3 nucleotides: TGCAGTGCTAGAGATGACATCTACAATGAGCAGTTCTTC. Amino acid sequence: CSARDDIYNEQFF. The chain joins TRBV20-1 to TRBJ2-1; D call uncertain. Germline assignment: CDR1 DFQATT and CDR2 SNEGSKA (reference sequence). Trimming stripped 0 bases from V and 3 bases from J, with 6 bases between. The CDR3 consists of 13 residues.

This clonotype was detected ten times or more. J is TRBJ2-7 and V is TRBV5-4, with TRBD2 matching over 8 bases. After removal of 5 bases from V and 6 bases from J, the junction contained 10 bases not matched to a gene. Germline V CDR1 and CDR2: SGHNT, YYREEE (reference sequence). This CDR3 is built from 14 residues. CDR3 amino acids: CASRADGTRAEQYF. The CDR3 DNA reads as TGTGCCAGCAGAGCGGATGGGACTAGGGCCGAGCAGTACTTC.

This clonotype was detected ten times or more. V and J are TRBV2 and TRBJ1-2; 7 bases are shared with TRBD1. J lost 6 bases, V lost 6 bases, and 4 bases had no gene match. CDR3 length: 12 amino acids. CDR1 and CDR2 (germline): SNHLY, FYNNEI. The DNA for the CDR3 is TGTGCCAGCAGCGGGACAGAGGATGGCTACACCTTC. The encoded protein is CASSGTEDGYTF. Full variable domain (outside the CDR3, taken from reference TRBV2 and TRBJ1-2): EPEVTQTPSHQVTQMGQEVILRCVPISNHLYFYWYRQILGQKVEFLVSFYNNEISEKSEIFDDQFSVERPDGSNFTLKIRSTKLEDSAMYFCASSGTEDGYTFGSGTRLTVV.

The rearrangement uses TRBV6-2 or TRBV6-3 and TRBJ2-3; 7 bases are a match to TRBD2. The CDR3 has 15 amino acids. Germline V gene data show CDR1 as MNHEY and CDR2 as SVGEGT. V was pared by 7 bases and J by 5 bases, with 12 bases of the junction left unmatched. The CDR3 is CASTLGGALQDTQYF. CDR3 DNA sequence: TGTGCCAGCACCCTGGGAGGGGCGCTCCAAGATACGCAGTATTTT.

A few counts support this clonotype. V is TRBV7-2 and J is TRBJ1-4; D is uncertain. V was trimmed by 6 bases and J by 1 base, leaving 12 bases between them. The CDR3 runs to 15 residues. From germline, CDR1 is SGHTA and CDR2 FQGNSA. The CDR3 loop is CASSPSLGTNEKLFF. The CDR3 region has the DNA TGTGCCAGCAGTCCGAGTCTGGGAACTAATGAAAAACTGTTTTTT.

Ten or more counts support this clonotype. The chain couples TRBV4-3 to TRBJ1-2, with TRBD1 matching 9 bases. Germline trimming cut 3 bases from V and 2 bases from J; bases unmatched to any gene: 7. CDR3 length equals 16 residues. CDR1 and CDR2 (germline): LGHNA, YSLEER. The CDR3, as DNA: TGCGCCAGCAGCCACTGGGGACAGGGAAACAACTATGGCTACACCTTC. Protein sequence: CASSHWGQGNNYGYTF.

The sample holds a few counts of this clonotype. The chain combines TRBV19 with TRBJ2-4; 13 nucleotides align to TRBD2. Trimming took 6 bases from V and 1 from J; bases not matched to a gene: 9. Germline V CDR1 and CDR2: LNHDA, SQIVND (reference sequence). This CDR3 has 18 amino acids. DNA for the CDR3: TGTGCCAGTAGCCCACTAGCGGGGGGGTCCTCGGCCAAAAACATTCAGTACTTC. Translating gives CASSPLAGGSSAKNIQYF.

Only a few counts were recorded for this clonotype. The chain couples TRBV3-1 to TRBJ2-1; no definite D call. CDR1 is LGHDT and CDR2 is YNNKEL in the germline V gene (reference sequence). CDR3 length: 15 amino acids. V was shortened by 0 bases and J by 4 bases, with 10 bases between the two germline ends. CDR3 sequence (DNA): TGTGCCAGCAGCCAAGATCTTGCTCAATACAATGAGCAGTTCTTC. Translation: CASSQDLAQYNEQFF.

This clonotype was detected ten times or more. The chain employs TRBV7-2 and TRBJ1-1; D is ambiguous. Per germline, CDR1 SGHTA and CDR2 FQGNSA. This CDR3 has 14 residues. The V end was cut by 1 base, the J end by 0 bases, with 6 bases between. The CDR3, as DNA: TGTGCCAGCAGCTTAGGACGGATGAACACTGAAGCTTTCTTT. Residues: CASSLGRMNTEAFF.

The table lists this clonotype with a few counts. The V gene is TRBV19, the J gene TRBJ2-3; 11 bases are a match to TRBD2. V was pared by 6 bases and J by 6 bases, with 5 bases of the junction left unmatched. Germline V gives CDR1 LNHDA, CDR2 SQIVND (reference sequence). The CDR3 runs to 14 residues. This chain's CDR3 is CASRMGLAADTQYF. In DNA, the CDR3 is TGTGCCAGTAGAATGGGACTAGCGGCGGATACGCAGTATTTT.

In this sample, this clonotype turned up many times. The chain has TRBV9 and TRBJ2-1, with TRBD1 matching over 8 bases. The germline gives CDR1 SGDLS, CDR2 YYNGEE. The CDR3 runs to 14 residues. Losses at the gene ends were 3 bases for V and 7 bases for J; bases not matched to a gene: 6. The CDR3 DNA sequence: TGTGCCAGCAGCGAAACAGGGGGTGGTAATGAGCAGTTCTTC. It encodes CASSETGGGNEQFF. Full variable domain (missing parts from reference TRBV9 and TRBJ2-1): DSGVTQTPKHLITATGQRVTLRCSPRSGDLSVYWYQQSLDQGLQFLIQYYNGEERAKGNILERFSAQQFPDLHSELNLSSLELGDSALYFCASSETGGGNEQFFGPGTRLTVL.

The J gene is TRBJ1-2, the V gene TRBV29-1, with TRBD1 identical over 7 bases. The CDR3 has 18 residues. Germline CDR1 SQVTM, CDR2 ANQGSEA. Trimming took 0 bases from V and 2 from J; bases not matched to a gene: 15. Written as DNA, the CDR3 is TGCAGCGTTGAAGATCCGACCCCTACAGGGGTTTCCAACTATGGCTACACCTTC. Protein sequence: CSVEDPTPTGVSNYGYTF. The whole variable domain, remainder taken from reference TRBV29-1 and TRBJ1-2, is SAVISQKPSRDICQRGTSLTIQCQVDSQVTMMFWYRQQPGQSLTLIATANQGSEATYESGFVIDKFPISRPNLTFSTLTVSNMSPEDSSIYLCSVEDPTPTGVSNYGYTFGSGTRLTVV.